The 5 T cell receptor beta chains in this list originate from one sample, sequenced in a study of blood T cell repertoires in COVID-19. Some clones are missing from TCRdb's copy, which holds only in-frame ones; the method was immunoSEQ multiplex PCR. The sample has some 220,000 clones; 83% are singletons. Input material: peripheral blood. Receptor source: a human donor in a cohort sampled during active COVID-19.

This chain uses TRBV6-5 with TRBJ2-5; 7 nucleotides agree with TRBD2. The V segment lost 6 bases and the J segment 8 bases; nucleotides outside the gene matches: 6. Germline V gives CDR1 MNHEY, CDR2 SVGAGI. The CDR3 totals 12 residues. CDR3 DNA: TGTGCCAGCAGGGACGGACTAGATACCCAGTACTTC. Its protein is CASRDGLDTQYF.

The chain employs TRBV7-9 and TRBJ2-5, with a weak D call TRBD1 (5 bases). The CDR3 covers 14 residues. Germline CDR1 and CDR2: SEHNR and FQNEAQ (reference sequence). V was clipped by 6 bases and J by 1 base, with 12 bases between them. CDR3 residues: CASRITDSQETQYF. CDR3 coding DNA: TGTGCCAGCAGGATAACCGACAGCCAAGAGACCCAGTACTTC.

This clone showed up just once. The chain combines TRBV2 with TRBJ2-2; D perhaps matches TRBD1 (6 bases). Trimming cost V 7 bases and J 3 bases, with 15 bases left between them. This CDR3 is built from 15 residues. Germline CDR1 reads SNHLY; CDR2 reads FYNNEI. This CDR3 is CASNADRTYTGELFF. The CDR3 nucleotides read TGTGCCAGCAATGCGGACAGAACCTACACCGGGGAGCTGTTTTTT.

J is TRBJ1-6 and V is TRBV1; no check of the table's D call, TRBD1, against the DNA was made. TRBV1 is tagged as a pseudogene. The CDR3 runs 19 residues. The DNA for the CDR3 is TGCACCAGCAGCCAAGTGTGGACAGGGGACGGTTCCTATAATTCACCCCTCCACTTT. It yields the protein CTSSQVWTGDGSYNSPLHF.

The chain uses TRBV9 and TRBJ1-2; tentatively, D is TRBD1 (5 bases). Germline V CDR1 and CDR2: SGDLS, YYNGEE. Deletions cut 2 bases from V and 4 bases from J, with 12 bases between. This CDR3 spans 14 amino acids. This CDR3 reads CASSVDPRAYGYTF. Here the CDR3 DNA reads TGTGCCAGCAGCGTGGACCCCAGGGCCTATGGCTACACCTTC.